What follows is one T cell receptor (beta chain) and its context. The V and J ends lost 6 bases and 3 bases respectively, with 14 bases between them. The CDR3 extends over 14 amino acids. Germline loops: CDR1 LNHDA, CDR2 SQIVND (reference sequence). The authors' processing: Using reference gene primer amplification, nucleated cell counts were estimated. Using immunoSEQ multiplex PCR, the repertoire was profiled, and TCRdb retains in-frame clones only, with some absent. V, J and clone size are taken as reported in that table, and D and trimming were inferred from the DNA itself. There are around 300,000 clones in the sample; roughly 90% occur only once, and around 1.1% lies in the top ten. The data were taken from a study of blood T cell repertoires in COVID-19. Study details: Donors in the United States, Italy and Spain gave samples during acute or convalescent COVID-19.

This chain uses TRBV19 with TRBJ1-2, with D possibly TRBD1 on 6 matching bases. The sequence was collected from a woman aged 25 to 45 who had recovered from COVID-19. The sequencing sample was made of PBMCs or T cells enriched from blood (not recorded which). CDR3 in amino acids: CASSKQGVDYGYTF. CDR3 DNA: TGTGCCAGTAGCAAACAGGGTGTTGACTATGGCTACACCTTC.